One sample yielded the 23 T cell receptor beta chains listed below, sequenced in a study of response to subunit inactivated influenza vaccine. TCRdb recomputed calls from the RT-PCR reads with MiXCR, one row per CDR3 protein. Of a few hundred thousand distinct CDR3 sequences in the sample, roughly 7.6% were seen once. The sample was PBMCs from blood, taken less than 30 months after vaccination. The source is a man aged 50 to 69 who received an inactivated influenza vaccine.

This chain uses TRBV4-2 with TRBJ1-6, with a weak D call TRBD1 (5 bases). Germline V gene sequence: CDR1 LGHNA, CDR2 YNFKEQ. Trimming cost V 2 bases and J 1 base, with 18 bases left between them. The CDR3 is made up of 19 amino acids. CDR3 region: CASSQNEVGGGSYNSPLHF. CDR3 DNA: TGTGCCAGCAGCCAAAATGAGGTTGGGGGAGGGTCCTATAATTCACCCCTCCACTTT.

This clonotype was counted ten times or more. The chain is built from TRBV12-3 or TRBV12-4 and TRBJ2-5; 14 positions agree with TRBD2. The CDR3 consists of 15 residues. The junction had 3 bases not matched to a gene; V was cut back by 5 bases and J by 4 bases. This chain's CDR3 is CASSPGLAGVETQYF. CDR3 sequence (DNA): TGTGCCAGCAGTCCGGGACTAGCGGGAGTAGAGACCCAGTACTTC.

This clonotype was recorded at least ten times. The DNA for the CDR3 is TGCGCCAGCAGCCAAGAGTTAGGGACCGTGGGTGGATACAATGAGCAGTTCTTC. As protein: CASSQELGTVGGYNEQFF. The chain employs TRBV4-3 and TRBJ2-1, with D perhaps assigned TRBD1 or TRBD2 (5 bases each). CDR1 is LGHNA, CDR2 YSLEER, per germline. The CDR3 is 18 amino acids. V was clipped by 0 bases and J by 4 bases, with 19 bases between them.

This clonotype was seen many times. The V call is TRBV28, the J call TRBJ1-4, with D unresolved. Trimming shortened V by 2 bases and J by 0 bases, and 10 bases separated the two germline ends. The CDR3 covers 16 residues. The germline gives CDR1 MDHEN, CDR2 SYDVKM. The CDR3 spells CASSLKGGATNEKLFF. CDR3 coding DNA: TGTGCCAGCAGTTTAAAGGGCGGGGCAACTAATGAAAAACTGTTTTTT. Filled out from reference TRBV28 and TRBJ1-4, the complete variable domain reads DVKVTQSSRYLVKRTGEKVFLECVQDMDHENMFWYRQDPGLGLRLIYFSYDVKMKEKGDIPEGYSVSREKKERFSLILESASTNQTSMYLCASSLKGGATNEKLFFGSGTQLSVL.

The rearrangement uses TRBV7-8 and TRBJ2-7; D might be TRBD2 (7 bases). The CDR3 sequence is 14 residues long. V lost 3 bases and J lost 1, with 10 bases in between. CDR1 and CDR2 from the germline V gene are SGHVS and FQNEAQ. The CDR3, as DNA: TGTGCCAGCAGCTTCGGGGGGCCATCCTACGAGCAGTACTTC. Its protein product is CASSFGGPSYEQYF. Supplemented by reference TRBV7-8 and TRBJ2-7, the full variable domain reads GAGVSQSPRYKVAKRGQDVALRCDPISGHVSLFWYQQALGQGPEFLTYFQNEAQLDKSGLPSDRFFAERPEGSVSTLKIQRTQQEDSAVYLCASSFGGPSYEQYFGPGTRLTVT.

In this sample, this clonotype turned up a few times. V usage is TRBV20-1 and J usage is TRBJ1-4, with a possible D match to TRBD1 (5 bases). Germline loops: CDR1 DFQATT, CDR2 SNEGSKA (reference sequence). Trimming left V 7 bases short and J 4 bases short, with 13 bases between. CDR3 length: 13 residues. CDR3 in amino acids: CSVPFGGNEKLFF. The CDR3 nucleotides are TGCAGTGTTCCCTTTGGGGGTAATGAAAAACTGTTTTTT.

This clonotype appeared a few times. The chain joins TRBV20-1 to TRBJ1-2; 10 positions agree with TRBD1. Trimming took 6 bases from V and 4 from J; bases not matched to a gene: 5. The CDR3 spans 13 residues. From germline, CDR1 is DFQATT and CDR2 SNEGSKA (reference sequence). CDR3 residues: CSAEGQGFYGYTF. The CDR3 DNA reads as TGCAGTGCGGAGGGACAGGGGTTCTATGGCTACACCTTC.

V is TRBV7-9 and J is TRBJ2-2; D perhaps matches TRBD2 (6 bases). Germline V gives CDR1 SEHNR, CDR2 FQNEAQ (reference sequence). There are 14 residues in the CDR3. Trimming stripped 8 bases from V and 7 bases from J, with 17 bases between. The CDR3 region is CASLRQVEGGELFF. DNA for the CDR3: TGTGCCAGCCTACGGCAGGTGGAGGGCGGGGAGCTGTTTTTT.

CDR3 amino acids: CASSSTRAWNGELFF. In DNA, the CDR3 is TGTGCCAGCAGCTCTACCCGGGCTTGGAACGGGGAGCTGTTTTTT. The rearrangement links TRBV5-6 to TRBJ2-2; D not resolved. V was cut by 3 bases and J by 7 bases, with 16 bases left in between. CDR3 length: 15 amino acids. Germline lookup yields CDR1 SGHDT and CDR2 YYEEEE.

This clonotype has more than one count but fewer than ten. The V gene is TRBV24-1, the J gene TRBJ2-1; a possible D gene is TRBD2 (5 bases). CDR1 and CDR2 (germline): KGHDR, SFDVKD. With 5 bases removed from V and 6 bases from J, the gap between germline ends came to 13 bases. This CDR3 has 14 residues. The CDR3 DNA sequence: TGTGCCACCAGTGTGGCGGGCCTGCCCAATGAGCAGTTCTTC. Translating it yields CATSVAGLPNEQFF.

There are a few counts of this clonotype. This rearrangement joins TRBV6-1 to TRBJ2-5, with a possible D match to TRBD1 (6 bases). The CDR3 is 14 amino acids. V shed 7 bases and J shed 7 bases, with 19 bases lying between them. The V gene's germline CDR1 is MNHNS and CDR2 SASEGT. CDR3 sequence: CASKHGGPQGTQYF. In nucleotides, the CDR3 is TGTGCCAGCAAGCACGGAGGCCCACAGGGGACCCAGTACTTC.

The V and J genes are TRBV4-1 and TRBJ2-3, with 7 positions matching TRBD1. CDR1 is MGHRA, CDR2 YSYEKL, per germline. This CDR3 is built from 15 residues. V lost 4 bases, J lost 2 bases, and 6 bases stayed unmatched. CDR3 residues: CASSPGTDITDTQYF. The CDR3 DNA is TGCGCCAGCAGCCCGGGGACAGACATCACAGATACGCAGTATTTT.

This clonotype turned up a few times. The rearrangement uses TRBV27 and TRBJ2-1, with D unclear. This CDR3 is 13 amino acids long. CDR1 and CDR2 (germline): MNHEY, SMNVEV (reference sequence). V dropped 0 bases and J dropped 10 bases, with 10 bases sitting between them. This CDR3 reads CASSLSSWKEQFF. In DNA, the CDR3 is TGTGCCAGCAGTTTATCCTCCTGGAAAGAGCAGTTCTTC.

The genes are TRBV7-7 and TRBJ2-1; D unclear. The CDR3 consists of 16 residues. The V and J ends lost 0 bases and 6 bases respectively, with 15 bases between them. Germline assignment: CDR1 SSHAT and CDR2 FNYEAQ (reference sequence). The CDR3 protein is CASSLAPGLGANEQFF. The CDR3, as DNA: TGTGCCAGCAGCTTAGCTCCCGGGTTGGGTGCCAATGAGCAGTTCTTC.

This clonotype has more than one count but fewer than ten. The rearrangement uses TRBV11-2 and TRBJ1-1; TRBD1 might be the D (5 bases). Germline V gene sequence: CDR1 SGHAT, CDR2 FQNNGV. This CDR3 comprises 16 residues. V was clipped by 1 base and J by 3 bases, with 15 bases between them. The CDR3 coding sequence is TGTGCCAGCAGCTTAGGAACTCCTTCGGGGGACACTGAAGCTTTCTTT. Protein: CASSLGTPSGDTEAFF.

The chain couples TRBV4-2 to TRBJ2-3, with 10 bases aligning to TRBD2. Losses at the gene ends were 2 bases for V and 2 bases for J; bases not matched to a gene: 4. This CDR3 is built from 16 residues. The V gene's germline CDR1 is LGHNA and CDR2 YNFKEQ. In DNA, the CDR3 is TGTGCCAGCAGCCAATCTAGCGGGGGACACACAGATACGCAGTATTTT. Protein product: CASSQSSGGHTDTQYF.

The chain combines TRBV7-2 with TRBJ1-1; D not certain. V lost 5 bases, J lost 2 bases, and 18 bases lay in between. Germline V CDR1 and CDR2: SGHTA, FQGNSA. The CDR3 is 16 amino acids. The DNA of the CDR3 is TGTGCCAGCAGCCCTCGACGAGCGAAAATTAACACTGAAGCTTTCTTT. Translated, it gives CASSPRRAKINTEAFF.

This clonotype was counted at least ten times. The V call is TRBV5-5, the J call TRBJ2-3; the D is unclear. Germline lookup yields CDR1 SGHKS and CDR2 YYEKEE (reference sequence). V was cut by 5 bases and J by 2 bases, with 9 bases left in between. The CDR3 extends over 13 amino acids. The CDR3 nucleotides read TGTGCCAGCAGTCCCGGGTTCACAGATACGCAGTATTTT. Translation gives CASSPGFTDTQYF. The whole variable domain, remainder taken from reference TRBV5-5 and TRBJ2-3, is DAGVTQSPTHLIKTRGQQVTLRCSPISGHKSVSWYQQVLGQGPQFIFQYYEKEERGRGNFPDRFSARQFPNYSSELNVNALLLGDSALYLCASSPGFTDTQYFGPGTRLTVL.

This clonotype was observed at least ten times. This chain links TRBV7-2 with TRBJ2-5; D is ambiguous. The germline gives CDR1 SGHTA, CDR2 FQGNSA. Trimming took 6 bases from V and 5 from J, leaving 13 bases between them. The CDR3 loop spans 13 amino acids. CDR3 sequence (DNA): TGTGCCAGCAGTCAGGCCCCAACGGAGACCCAGTACTTC. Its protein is CASSQAPTETQYF.

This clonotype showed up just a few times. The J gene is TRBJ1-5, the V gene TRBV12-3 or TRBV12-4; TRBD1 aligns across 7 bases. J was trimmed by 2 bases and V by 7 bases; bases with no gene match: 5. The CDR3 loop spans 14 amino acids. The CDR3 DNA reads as TGTGCCAGCACCTGGGGGACAGGCAATCAGCCCCAGCATTTT. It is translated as CASTWGTGNQPQHF.

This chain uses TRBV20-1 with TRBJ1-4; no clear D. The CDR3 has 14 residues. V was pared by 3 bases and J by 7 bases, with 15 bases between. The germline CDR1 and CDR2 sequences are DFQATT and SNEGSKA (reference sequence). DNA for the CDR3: TGCAGTGCTAGCCCATGGGAGGGCGGTGAAAAACTGTTTTTT. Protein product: CSASPWEGGEKLFF.

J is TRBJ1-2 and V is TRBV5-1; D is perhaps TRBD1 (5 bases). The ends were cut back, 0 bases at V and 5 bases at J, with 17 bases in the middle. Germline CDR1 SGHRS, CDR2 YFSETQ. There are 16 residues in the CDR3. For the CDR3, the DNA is TGCGCCAGCAGCTTGGCAATGGGGGGTTCGGGATATGGCTACACCTTC. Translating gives CASSLAMGGSGYGYTF.

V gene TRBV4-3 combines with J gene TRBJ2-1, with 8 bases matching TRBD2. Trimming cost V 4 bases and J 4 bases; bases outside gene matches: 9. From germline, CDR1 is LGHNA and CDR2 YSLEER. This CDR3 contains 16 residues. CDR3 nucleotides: TGCGCCAGCAGCCCCGCCCCGACTAGCGCTTACAATGAGCAGTTCTTC. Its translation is CASSPAPTSAYNEQFF.